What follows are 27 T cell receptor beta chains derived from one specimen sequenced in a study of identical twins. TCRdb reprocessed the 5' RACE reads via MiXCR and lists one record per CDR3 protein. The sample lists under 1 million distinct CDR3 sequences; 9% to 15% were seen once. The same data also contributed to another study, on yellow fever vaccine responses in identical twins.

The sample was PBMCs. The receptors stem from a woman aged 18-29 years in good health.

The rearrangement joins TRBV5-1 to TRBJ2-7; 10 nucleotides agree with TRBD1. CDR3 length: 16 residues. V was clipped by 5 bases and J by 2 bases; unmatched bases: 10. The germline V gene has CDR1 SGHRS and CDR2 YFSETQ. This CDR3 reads CASSSNGQGVTYEQYF. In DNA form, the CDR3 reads TGCGCCAGCAGTTCCAACGGACAGGGGGTAACCTACGAGCAGTACTTC.

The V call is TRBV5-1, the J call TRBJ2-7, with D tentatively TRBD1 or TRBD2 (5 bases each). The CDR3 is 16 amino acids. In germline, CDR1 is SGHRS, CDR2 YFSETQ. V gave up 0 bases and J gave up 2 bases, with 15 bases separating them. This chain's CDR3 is CASSLERDPVPYEQYF. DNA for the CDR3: TGCGCCAGCAGCTTGGAACGGGACCCAGTTCCCTACGAGCAGTACTTC.

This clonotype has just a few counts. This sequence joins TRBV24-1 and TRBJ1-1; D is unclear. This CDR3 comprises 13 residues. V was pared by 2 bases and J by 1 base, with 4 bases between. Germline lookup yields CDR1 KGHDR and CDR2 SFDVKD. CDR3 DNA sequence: TGTGCCACCAGTGATTGGAGGAACACTGAAGCTTTCTTT. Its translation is CATSDWRNTEAFF.

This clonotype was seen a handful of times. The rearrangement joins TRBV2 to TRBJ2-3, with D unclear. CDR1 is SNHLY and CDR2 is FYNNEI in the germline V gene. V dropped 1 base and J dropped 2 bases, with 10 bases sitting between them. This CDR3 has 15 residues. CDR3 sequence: CASSEEGSDTDTQYF. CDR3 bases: TGTGCCAGCAGTGAAGAAGGTTCCGACACAGATACGCAGTATTTT. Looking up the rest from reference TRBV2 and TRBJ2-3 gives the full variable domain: EPEVTQTPSHQVTQMGQEVILRCVPISNHLYFYWYRQILGQKVEFLVSFYNNEISEKSEIFDDQFSVERPDGSNFTLKIRSTKLEDSAMYFCASSEEGSDTDTQYFGPGTRLTVL.

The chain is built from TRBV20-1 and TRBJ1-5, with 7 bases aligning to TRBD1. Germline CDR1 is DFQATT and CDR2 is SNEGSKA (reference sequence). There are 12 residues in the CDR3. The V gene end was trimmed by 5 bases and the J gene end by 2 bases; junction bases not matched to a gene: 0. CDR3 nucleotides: TGCAGTGCTGACAGGGGCAATCAGCCCCAGCATTTT. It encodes CSADRGNQPQHF.

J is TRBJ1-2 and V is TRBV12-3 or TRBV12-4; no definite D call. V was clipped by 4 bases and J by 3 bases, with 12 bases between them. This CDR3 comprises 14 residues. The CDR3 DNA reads TGTGCCAGCAGTTCAAGGCCACGGGACTATGGCTACACCTTC. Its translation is CASSSRPRDYGYTF.

CDR3 bases: TGTGCCAGCAGCAAAGAGTCTAGCGGGGGCCCGAATGAGCAGTTCTTC. It is translated as CASSKESSGGPNEQFF. The chain employs TRBV21-1 and TRBJ2-1; the table's D call, TRBD2, was not checked against the DNA. TRBV21-1 is classified as a pseudogene. This CDR3 is 16 amino acids long.

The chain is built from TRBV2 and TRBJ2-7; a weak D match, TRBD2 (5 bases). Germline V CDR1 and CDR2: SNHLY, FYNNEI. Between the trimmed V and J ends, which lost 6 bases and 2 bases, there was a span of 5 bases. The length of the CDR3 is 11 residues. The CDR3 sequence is CASRGAYEQYV. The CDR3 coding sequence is TGTGCCAGCAGGGGAGCCTACGAGCAGTACGTC.

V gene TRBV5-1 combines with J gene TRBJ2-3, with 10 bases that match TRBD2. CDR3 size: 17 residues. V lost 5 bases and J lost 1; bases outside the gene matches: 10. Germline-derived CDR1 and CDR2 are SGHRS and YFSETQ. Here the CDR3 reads CASSFTTGTSGTDTQYF. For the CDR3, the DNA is TGCGCCAGCAGTTTCACAACCGGGACTAGCGGCACAGATACGCAGTATTTT.

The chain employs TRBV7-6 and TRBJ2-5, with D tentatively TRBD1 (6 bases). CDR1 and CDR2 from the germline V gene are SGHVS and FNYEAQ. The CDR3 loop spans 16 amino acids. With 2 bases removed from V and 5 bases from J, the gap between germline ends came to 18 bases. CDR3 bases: TGTGCCAGCAGCTTAACGGGCAGGGGTAGTAGGGAGACCCAGTACTTC. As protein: CASSLTGRGSRETQYF.

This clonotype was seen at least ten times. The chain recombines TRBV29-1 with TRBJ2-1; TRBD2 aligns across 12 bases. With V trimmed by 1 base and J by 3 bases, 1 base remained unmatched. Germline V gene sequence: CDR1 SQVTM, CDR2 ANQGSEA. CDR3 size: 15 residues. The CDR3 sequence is CSVEATSGGYNEQFF. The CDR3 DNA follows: TGCAGCGTTGAAGCGACTAGCGGGGGCTACAATGAGCAGTTCTTC.

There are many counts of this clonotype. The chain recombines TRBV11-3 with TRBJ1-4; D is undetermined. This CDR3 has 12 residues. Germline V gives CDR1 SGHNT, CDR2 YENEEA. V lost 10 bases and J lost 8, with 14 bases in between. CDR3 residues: CATKGEEEKLFF. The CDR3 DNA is TGTGCCACTAAAGGTGAAGAAGAAAAACTGTTTTTT. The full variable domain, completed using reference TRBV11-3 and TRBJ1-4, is EAGVVQSPRYKIIEKKQPVAFWCNPISGHNTLYWYLQNLGQGPELLIRYENEEAVDDSQLPKDRFSAERLKGVDSTLKIQPAELGDSAVYLCATKGEEEKLFFGSGTQLSVL.

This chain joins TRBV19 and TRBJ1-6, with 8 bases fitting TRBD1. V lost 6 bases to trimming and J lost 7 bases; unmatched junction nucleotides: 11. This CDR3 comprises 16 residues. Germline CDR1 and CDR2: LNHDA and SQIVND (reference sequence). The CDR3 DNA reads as TGTGCCAGTAGCCCAGGGGGCTCCTTAGCAAATTCACCCCTCCACTTT. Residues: CASSPGGSLANSPLHF. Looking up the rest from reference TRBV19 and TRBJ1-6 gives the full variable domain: DGGITQSPKYLFRKEGQNVTLSCEQNLNHDAMYWYRQDPGQGLRLIYYSQIVNDFQKGDIAEGYSVSREKKESFPLTVTSAQKNPTAFYLCASSPGGSLANSPLHFGNGTRLTVT.

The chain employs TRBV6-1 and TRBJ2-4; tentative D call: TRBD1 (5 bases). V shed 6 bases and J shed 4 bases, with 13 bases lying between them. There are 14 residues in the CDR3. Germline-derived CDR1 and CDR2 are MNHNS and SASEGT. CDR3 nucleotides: TGTGCCAGCAGCCCCGGACATCAGAAAAACATTCAGTACTTC. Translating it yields CASSPGHQKNIQYF.

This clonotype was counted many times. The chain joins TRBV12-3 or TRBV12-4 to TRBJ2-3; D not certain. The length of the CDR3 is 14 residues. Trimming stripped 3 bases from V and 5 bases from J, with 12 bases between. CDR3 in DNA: TGTGCCAGCAGTTTGCGCGAGAGTAGAGATACGCAGTATTTT. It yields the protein CASSLRESRDTQYF.

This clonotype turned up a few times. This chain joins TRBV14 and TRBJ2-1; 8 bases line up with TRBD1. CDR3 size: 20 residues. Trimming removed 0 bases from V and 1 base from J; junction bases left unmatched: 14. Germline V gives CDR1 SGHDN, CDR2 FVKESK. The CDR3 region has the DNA TGTGCCAGCAGCCAAGATGAGGCAGGGGGCATGTTCGGGTCCTACAATGAGCAGTTCTTC. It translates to CASSQDEAGGMFGSYNEQFF. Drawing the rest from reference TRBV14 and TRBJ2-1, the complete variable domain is EAGVTQFPSHSVIEKGQTVTLRCDPISGHDNLYWYRRVMGKEIKFLLHFVKESKQDESGMPNNRFLAERTGGTYSTLKVQPAELEDSGVYFCASSQDEAGGMFGSYNEQFFGPGTRLTVL.

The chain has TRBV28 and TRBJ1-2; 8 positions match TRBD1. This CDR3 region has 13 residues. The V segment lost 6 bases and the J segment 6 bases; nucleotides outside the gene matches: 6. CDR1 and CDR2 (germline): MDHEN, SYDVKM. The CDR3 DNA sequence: TGTGCCAGCAGCTCACGACAGGGGAATGGCTACACCTTC. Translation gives CASSSRQGNGYTF.

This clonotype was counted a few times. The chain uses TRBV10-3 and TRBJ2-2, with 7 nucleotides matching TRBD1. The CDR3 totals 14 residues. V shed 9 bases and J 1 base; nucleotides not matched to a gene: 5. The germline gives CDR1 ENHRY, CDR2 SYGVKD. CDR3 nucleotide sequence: TGTGCCATAACCGGGACAGAGAACACCGGGGAGCTGTTTTTT. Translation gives CAITGTENTGELFF.

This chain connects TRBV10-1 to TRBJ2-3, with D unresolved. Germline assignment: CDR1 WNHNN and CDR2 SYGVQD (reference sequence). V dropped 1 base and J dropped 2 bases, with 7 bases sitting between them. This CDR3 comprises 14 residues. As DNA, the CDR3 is TGCGCCAGCAGTGAGTATCGAGACACAGATACGCAGTATTTT. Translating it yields CASSEYRDTDTQYF.

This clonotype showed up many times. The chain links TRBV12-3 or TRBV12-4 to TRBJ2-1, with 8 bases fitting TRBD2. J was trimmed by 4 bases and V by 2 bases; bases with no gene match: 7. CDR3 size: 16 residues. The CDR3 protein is CASSLRGLAGYNEQFF. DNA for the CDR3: TGTGCCAGCAGTTTAAGAGGACTAGCTGGTTACAATGAGCAGTTCTTC.

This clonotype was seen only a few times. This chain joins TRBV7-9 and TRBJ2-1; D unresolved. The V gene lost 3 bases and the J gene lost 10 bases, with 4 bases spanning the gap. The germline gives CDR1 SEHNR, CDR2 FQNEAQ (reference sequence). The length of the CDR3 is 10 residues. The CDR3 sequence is CASSFQEQFF. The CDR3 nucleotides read TGTGCCAGCAGCTTTCAAGAGCAGTTCTTC.

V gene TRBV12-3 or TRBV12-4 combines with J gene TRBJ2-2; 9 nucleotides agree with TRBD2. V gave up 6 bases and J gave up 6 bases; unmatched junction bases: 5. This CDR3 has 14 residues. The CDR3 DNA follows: TGTGCCAGCAGGGCGGGGGGGGATGCCGGGGAGCTGTTTTTT. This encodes CASRAGGDAGELFF.

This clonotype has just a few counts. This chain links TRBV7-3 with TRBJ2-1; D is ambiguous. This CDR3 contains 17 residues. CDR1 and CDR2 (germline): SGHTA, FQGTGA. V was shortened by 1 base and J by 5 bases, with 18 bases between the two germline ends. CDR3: CASSLNGFEPLHNEQFF. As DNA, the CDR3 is TGTGCCAGCAGCTTAAACGGCTTTGAACCCCTCCACAATGAGCAGTTCTTC.

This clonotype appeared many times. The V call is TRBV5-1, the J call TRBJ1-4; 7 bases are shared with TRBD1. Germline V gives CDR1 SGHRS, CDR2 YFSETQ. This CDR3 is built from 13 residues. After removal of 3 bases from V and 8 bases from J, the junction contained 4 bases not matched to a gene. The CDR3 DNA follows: TGCGCCAGCAGCTCAGGGGGAGAGGAAAAACTGTTTTTT. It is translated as CASSSGGEEKLFF.

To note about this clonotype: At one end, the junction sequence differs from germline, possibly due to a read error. This CDR3 reads CASSQDFGNQETHYF. As DNA, the CDR3 is TGCGCCAGCAGCCAAGATTTTGGCAACCAAGAGACCCACTACTTC. The V and J genes are TRBV4-1 and TRBJ2-5; no firm D call. There are 15 residues in the CDR3. Germline-derived CDR1 and CDR2 are MGHRA and YSYEKL.

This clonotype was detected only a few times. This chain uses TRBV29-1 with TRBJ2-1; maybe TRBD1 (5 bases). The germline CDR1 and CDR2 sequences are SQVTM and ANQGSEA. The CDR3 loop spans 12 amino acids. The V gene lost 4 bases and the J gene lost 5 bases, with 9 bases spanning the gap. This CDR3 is CSVVQGNNEQFF. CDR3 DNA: TGCAGCGTTGTGCAGGGCAACAATGAGCAGTTCTTC.

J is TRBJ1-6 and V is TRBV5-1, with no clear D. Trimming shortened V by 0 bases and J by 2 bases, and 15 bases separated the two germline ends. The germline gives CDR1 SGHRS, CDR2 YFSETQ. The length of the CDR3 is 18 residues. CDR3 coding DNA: TGCGCCAGCAGCTTGGGAACAGTTTCCAGCACCTATAATTCACCCCTCCACTTT. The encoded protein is CASSLGTVSSTYNSPLHF.